These 17 T cell receptor beta chains were sequenced from one sample in a study of blood T cell repertoires in COVID-19. TCRdb's copy holds only in-frame clones and misses some; the assay was immunoSEQ multiplex PCR. Seen here are some 42,000 clones, roughly 81% observed once, and the top ten hold under 30%. The source material was peripheral blood. Receptors were obtained from a woman in her seventies with acute or convalescent COVID-19.

The chain uses TRBV4-2 and TRBJ1-6; D is ambiguous. CDR1 is LGHNA, CDR2 YNFKEQ, per germline. Trimming pared 5 bases from V and 8 bases from J, leaving 13 bases between. The CDR3 spans 14 residues. The CDR3: CASSSLGFDSPLHF. In nucleotides, the CDR3 is TGTGCCAGCAGCTCCCTCGGGTTTGATTCACCCCTCCACTTT.

The V and J genes are TRBV21-1 and TRBJ2-7; the table's D call, TRBD1, was not checked against the DNA. TRBV21-1 is reported as a pseudogene. The CDR3 extends over 17 amino acids. CDR3 in amino acids: CASGPISQGTSSYEQYF. Written as DNA, the CDR3 is TGTGCCAGCGGTCCCATTTCACAGGGTACTTCATCCTACGAGCAGTACTTC.

With respect to this clone: Additional DNA sequences in this sample encode the identical CDR3. The chain carries TRBV9 and TRBJ1-1, with unresolved D. CDR3 length: 13 residues. Trimming took off 1 base at V and 1 base at J, with 5 bases between the two ends. From germline, CDR1 is SGDLS and CDR2 YYNGEE. CDR3 sequence reads: CASSVFRNTEAFF. CDR3 coding DNA: TGTGCCAGCAGCGTATTTAGGAACACTGAAGCTTTCTTT.

The chain is built from TRBV9 and TRBJ2-3; TRBD2 is a possible D gene (6 bases). V was trimmed by 2 bases and J by 6 bases, leaving 16 bases between them. CDR1 and CDR2 (germline): SGDLS, YYNGEE. This CDR3 contains 15 residues. The CDR3 here is CASSVTRERGDTQYF. The CDR3 bases are TGTGCCAGCAGCGTTACCCGGGAGAGGGGTGATACGCAGTATTTT. Together with reference TRBV9 and TRBJ2-3, the CDR3 gives the full variable domain: DSGVTQTPKHLITATGQRVTLRCSPRSGDLSVYWYQQSLDQGLQFLIQYYNGEERAKGNILERFSAQQFPDLHSELNLSSLELGDSALYFCASSVTRERGDTQYFGPGTRLTVL.

This clone was seen just once. The chain combines TRBV12-3 or TRBV12-4 with TRBJ2-5, with D tentatively TRBD1 (6 bases). V was shortened by 6 bases and J by 5 bases, with 10 bases between the two germline ends. The CDR3 spans 12 residues. This chain's CDR3 is CASSHQGETQYF. Here the CDR3 DNA reads TGTGCCAGCAGCCACCAGGGGGAGACCCAGTACTTC.

The chain employs TRBV18 and TRBJ1-4, with D unclear. Germline V gives CDR1 KGHSH, CDR2 LQKENI. V was trimmed by 6 bases and J by 8 bases, leaving 25 bases between them. This CDR3 comprises 17 residues. CDR3 sequence (DNA): TGTGCCAGCTCCCCCAACGCGCTGTCGGCGGCGGTGGAAAAACTGTTTTTT. Amino acid sequence: CASSPNALSAAVEKLFF.

The gene calls are TRBV7-9 and TRBJ2-7; the match to TRBD2 covers 8 bases. V was clipped by 5 bases and J by 2 bases; unmatched bases: 17. The germline V gene encodes CDR1 SEHNR and CDR2 FQNEAQ (reference sequence). This CDR3 comprises 18 residues. In DNA, the CDR3 is TGTGCCAGCAGCCAAGGAGCGTGGGGAGGCGGGAGGCCCTACGAGCAGTACTTC. It translates to CASSQGAWGGGRPYEQYF.

V and J are TRBV10-3 and TRBJ2-5, with 12 bases aligning to TRBD2. In germline, CDR1 is ENHRY, CDR2 SYGVKD. This CDR3 contains 18 residues. V was pared by 2 bases and J by 0 bases, with 7 bases of the junction left unmatched. In DNA form, the CDR3 reads TGTGCCATCAGTGAGCCCTATTGGACTAGCGGGGACCAAGAGACCCAGTACTTC. Residues: CAISEPYWTSGDQETQYF.

This clone was counted a single time. The rearrangement links TRBV9 to TRBJ1-1, with a possible D match to TRBD1 (6 bases). Trimming removed 4 bases from V and 5 bases from J, with 12 bases in between. The CDR3 runs 13 residues. Germline V gives CDR1 SGDLS, CDR2 YYNGEE. CDR3 sequence (DNA): TGTGCCAGCAGCCCCGGCAGGGGAACTGAAGCTTTCTTT. Its protein product is CASSPGRGTEAFF.

The chain employs TRBV6-2 or TRBV6-3 and TRBJ1-2, with TRBD1 identical over 9 bases. CDR3 length: 13 residues. The V and J ends lost 6 bases and 2 bases, in that order; junction bases with no gene match: 1. CDR1 and CDR2 from the germline V gene are MNHEY and SVGEGT. CDR3 nucleotides: TGTGCCAGCAGCGGACAGGGGAACTATGGCTACACCTTC. It codes for CASSGQGNYGYTF.

The V gene is TRBV6-6, the J gene TRBJ1-3; the D is unclear. Germline CDR1 reads MNHNY; CDR2 reads SVGAGI (reference sequence). V lost 0 bases to trimming and J lost 4 bases, with 4 bases between them. This CDR3 has 13 residues. The CDR3 region has the DNA TGTGCCAGCAGTTACTCCAGGGGAAACACCATATATTTT. It is translated as CASSYSRGNTIYF.

The rearrangement joins TRBV10-2 to TRBJ2-1; possibly TRBD2 for D (6 bases). Trimming stripped 6 bases from V and 6 bases from J, with 21 bases between. The germline V gene encodes CDR1 WSHSY and CDR2 SAAADI. There are 16 residues in the CDR3. CDR3 sequence (DNA): TGCGCCAGCAGCAAACCAGCGGGTTCCACCTCCAATGAGCAGTTCTTC. This encodes CASSKPAGSTSNEQFF.

V is TRBV19 and J is TRBJ2-7, with D unclear. Germline assignment: CDR1 LNHDA and CDR2 SQIVND (reference sequence). With 3 bases removed from V and 2 bases from J, the gap between germline ends came to 14 bases. The CDR3 consists of 15 residues. The CDR3 reads CASSILWARTYEQYF. The CDR3, as DNA: TGTGCCAGTAGTATTTTGTGGGCCAGGACCTACGAGCAGTACTTC.

This clone was found a few times. The V gene is TRBV5-8, the J gene TRBJ1-5; D remains unclear. V shed 4 bases and J shed 0 bases, with 5 bases lying between them. The germline CDR1 and CDR2 sequences are SGHTS and YDEGEE. This CDR3 has 13 residues. The CDR3 reads CASSRHSNQPQHF. DNA for the CDR3: TGTGCCAGCAGCCGACATAGCAATCAGCCCCAGCATTTT.

The rearrangement joins TRBV4-3 to TRBJ1-2, with unresolved D. Germline values: CDR1 LGHNA, CDR2 YSLEER. Trimming took off 0 bases at V and 8 bases at J, with 13 bases between the two ends. The CDR3 length is 14 residues. CDR3 sequence (DNA): TGCGCCAGCAGCCAAGATCTGAAGAGCCCGGGCTACACCTTC. This encodes CASSQDLKSPGYTF.

The rearrangement links TRBV29-1 to TRBJ2-1, with 10 bases fitting TRBD1. V lost 7 bases, J lost 1 base, and 4 bases stayed unmatched. The CDR3 loop spans 14 amino acids. Per the germline V gene, CDR1 is SQVTM and CDR2 is ANQGSEA. The CDR3 bases are TGCAGCGCCGACAGGGGGCAATCCTACAATGAGCAGTTCTTC. Translating gives CSADRGQSYNEQFF.

The chain uses TRBV6-5 and TRBJ2-3, with TRBD2 matching over 8 bases. CDR3 length equals 14 residues. V gave up 7 bases and J gave up 6 bases; unmatched junction bases: 9. Germline V gene sequence: CDR1 MNHEY, CDR2 SVGAGI. The CDR3 spells CASKTGGPGDTQYF. DNA of the CDR3: TGTGCCAGCAAAACGGGAGGGCCAGGTGATACGCAGTATTTT.